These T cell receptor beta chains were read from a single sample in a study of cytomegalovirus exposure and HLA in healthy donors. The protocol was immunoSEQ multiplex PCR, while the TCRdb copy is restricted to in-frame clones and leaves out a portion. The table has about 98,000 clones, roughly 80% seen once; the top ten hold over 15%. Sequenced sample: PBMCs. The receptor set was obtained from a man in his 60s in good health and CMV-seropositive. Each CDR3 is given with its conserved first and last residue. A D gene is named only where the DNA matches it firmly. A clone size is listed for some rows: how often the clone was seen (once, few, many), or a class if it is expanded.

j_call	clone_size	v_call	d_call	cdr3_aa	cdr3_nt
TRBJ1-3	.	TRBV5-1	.	CASSLGQVSGNTIYF	TGCGCCAGCAGCCTGGGACAAGTCTCTGGAAACACCATATATTTT
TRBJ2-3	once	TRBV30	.	CAGAYPNTDTQYF	TGTGCCGGGGCGTATCCGAACACAGATACGCAGTATTTT
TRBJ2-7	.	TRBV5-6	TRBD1	CASSWGQGAYEQYF	TGTGCCAGCAGCTGGGGACAGGGGGCGTATGAGCAGTACTTC
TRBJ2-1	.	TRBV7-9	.	CASREYNEQFF	TGTGCCAGCAGAGAGTACAATGAGCAGTTCTTC
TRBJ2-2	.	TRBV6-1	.	CANTPGTGELFF	TGTGCCAACACCCCGGGCACCGGGGAGCTGTTTTTT
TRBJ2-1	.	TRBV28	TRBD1	CASSLSRGNEQFF	TGTGCCAGCAGTTTATCCAGGGGGAATGAGCAGTTCTTC
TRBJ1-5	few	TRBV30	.	CAWSANRVSGVNQPQHF	TGTGCCTGGAGTGCAAACAGGGTATCAGGCGTCAATCAGCCCCAGCATTTT
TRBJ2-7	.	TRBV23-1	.	CASSQSTRTDLQHEQYF	TGCGCCAGCAGTCAATCGACCCGGACAGACCTACAGCACGAGCAGTACTTC
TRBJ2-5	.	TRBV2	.	CASSSQGLGEQYF	TGTGCCAGCAGTTCACAGGGTTTGGGAGAGCAGTACTTC
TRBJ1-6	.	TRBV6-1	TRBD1	CASSAGQYNSPLHF	TGTGCCAGCAGTGCGGGACAGTATAATTCACCCCTCCACTTT
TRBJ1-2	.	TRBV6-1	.	CASSVRINYGYTF	TGTGCCAGCAGTGTGCGGATCAACTATGGCTACACCTTC
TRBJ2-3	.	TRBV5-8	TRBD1	CASSFGTGGVSTDTQYF	TGTGCCAGCAGCTTCGGGACAGGGGGAGTAAGCACAGATACGCAGTATTTT
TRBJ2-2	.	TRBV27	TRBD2	CASRGAGEGHGELFF	TGTGCCAGCAGAGGAGCGGGGGAGGGGCACGGGGAGCTGTTTTTT
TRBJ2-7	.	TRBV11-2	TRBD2	CASSARLAGTNEQYF	TGTGCCAGCAGCGCTCGACTAGCGGGGACAAACGAGCAGTACTTC
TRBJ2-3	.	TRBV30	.	CAWKPGSSHTTQYF	TGTGCCTGGAAGCCGGGATCCAGCCACACGACGCAGTATTTT
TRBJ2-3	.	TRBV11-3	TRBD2	CASSLAGGTDTQYF	TGTGCCAGCAGCTTAGCGGGGGGAACAGATACGCAGTATTTT
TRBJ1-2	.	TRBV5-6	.	CASSLMGAGLYGYTF	TGTGCCAGCAGCTTGATGGGAGCCGGGCTATATGGCTACACCTTC
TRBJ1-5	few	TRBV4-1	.	CASSHLTGSIQPQHF	TGCGCCAGCAGCCACCTTACAGGGTCAATTCAGCCCCAGCATTTT
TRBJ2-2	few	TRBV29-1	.	CSVDGGRKTGELFF	TGCAGCGTTGACGGGGGGCGAAAAACCGGGGAGCTGTTTTTT
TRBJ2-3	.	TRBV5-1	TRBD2	CASSLLAASTDTQYF	TGCGCCAGCAGCCTTCTAGCGGCTAGCACAGATACGCAGTATTTT
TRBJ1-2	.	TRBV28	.	CASSLSRFGGAGGYTF	TGTGCCAGCAGTTTGTCCCGCTTCGGAGGAGCGGGTGGCTACACCTTC
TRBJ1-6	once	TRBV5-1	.	CASSSEGNSPLHF	TGCGCCAGCAGCTCGGAGGGTAATTCACCCCTCCACTTT
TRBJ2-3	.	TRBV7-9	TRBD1	CASSLRGRTSTDTQYF	TGTGCCAGCAGCTTAAGGGGGCGGACCTCGACAGATACGCAGTATTTT
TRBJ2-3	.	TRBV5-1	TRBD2	CASSLARGDTQYF	TGCGCCAGCAGCTTGGCGCGGGGGGATACGCAGTATTTT
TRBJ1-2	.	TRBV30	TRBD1	CAWSWTGGDGYTF	TGTGCCTGGAGTTGGACAGGGGGGGATGGCTACACCTTC
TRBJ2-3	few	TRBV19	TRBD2	CATQFEAGGSGTQYF	TGTGCCACCCAGTTTGAAGCGGGGGGATCGGGTACGCAGTATTTT
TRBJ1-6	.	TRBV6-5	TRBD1	CASSYSGQGNSPLHF	TGTGCCAGCAGTTACTCGGGACAGGGTAATTCACCCCTCCACTTT
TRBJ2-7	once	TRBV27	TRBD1	CASSLRDRGYEQYF	TGTGCCAGCAGTTTAAGGGACAGGGGTTACGAGCAGTACTTC
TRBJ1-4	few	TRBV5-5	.	CASSLGLLNEKLFF	TGTGCCAGCAGCTTGGGACTCCTTAATGAAAAACTGTTTTTT